This T cell receptor beta chain was sequenced during a study of blood T cell repertoires in COVID-19. Study-level information: Both acute and convalescent COVID-19 samples were obtained from the United States, Italy and Spain. PBMCs, B-cell-depleted T cells, or T cells provided the cDNA or gDNA that made up the material.

Deletions cut 5 bases from V and 2 bases from J, with 6 bases between. The CDR3 is 12 amino acids. Per the authors' pipeline: The assay estimated nucleated cells by amplifying reference gene primers. The assay was immunoSEQ multiplex PCR, and TCRdb's table has in-frame clones only and misses some. V and J calls and clone size are given by that table; D and trimming were obtained from the DNA. Among tens of thousands of clones listed, about three quarters were seen once. The sequence came from a human donor in a cohort sampled during active COVID-19. Sample: peripheral blood. The J gene is TRBJ1-2, the V gene TRBV12-3 or TRBV12-4; no clear D. For the CDR3, the DNA is TGTGCCAGCAGTCCCTACAACTATGGCTACACCTTC. Protein product: CASSPYNYGYTF.